The 27 T cell receptor beta chains in this list originate from one sample, sequenced in a study of blood T cell repertoires in COVID-19. Method: immunoSEQ multiplex PCR; TCRdb's copy keeps in-frame clones and lacks some. The sample records around 180,000 clones, around 85% being singletons. The sequencing input was peripheral blood. These receptor sequences come from a woman older than 75 with acute or convalescent COVID-19.

This clone has only one observation. The genes are TRBV19 and TRBJ1-2; 8 nucleotides line up with TRBD1. Germline CDR1 is LNHDA and CDR2 is SQIVND (reference sequence). After removal of 10 bases from V and 4 bases from J, the junction contained 8 bases not matched to a gene. CDR3 length: 13 residues. CDR3 protein: CATMDRAFYGYTF. CDR3 DNA sequence: TGTGCCACCATGGACAGGGCATTCTATGGCTACACCTTC.

V and J are TRBV29-1 and TRBJ2-1; 7 positions agree with TRBD1. CDR1 and CDR2 (germline): SQVTM, ANQGSEA. The V gene end was trimmed by 6 bases and the J gene end by 1 base; junction bases not matched to a gene: 6. The CDR3 loop spans 14 amino acids. CDR3 protein: CSVARDRSYNEQFF. CDR3 DNA: TGCAGCGTCGCCCGGGACAGATCCTACAATGAGCAGTTCTTC.

The chain has TRBV6-5 and TRBJ2-3; D is undetermined. Trimming shortened V by 6 bases and J by 5 bases, and 18 bases separated the two germline ends. Germline V gene lookup returns CDR1 MNHEY and CDR2 SVGAGI. The CDR3 sequence is 15 residues long. CDR3 in amino acids: CASSGVVGPGDTQYF. In DNA, the CDR3 is TGTGCCAGCAGCGGTGTTGTGGGCCCCGGAGATACGCAGTATTTT.

CDR3 residues: CASSLRQGAAADTQYF. CDR3 bases: TGTGCCAGCAGCCTCCGACAGGGGGCAGCGGCAGATACGCAGTATTTT. The J gene is TRBJ2-3, the V gene TRBV7-2; 10 positions agree with TRBD1. The germline V gene has CDR1 SGHTA and CDR2 FQGNSA. V dropped 5 bases and J dropped 4; count of bases not matched to a gene: 9. The CDR3 length is 16 residues.

The genes are TRBV20-1 and TRBJ1-2; 7 bases line up with TRBD1. The CDR3 is 11 residues long. The junction had 5 bases not matched to a gene; V was cut back by 5 bases and J by 8 bases. CDR1 is DFQATT and CDR2 is SNEGSKA in the germline V gene (reference sequence). CDR3 coding DNA: TGCAGTGCTGGGGACAGCCTGGGCTACACCTTC. Its translation: CSAGDSLGYTF.

J is TRBJ1-6 and V is TRBV11-2; D may be TRBD1 (5 bases). The V gene lost 5 bases and the J gene lost 2 bases, with 13 bases spanning the gap. Germline values: CDR1 SGHAT, CDR2 FQNNGV. This CDR3 region has 16 residues. CDR3 region: CASSHRGGTYNSPLHF. The CDR3 DNA follows: TGTGCCAGCAGCCACCGGGGGGGGACCTATAATTCACCCCTCCACTTT. Filled out from reference TRBV11-2 and TRBJ1-6, the complete variable domain reads EAGVAQSPRYKIIEKRQSVAFWCNPISGHATLYWYQQILGQGPKLLIQFQNNGVVDDSQLPKDRFSAERLKGVDSTLKIQPAKLEDSAVYLCASSHRGGTYNSPLHFGNGTRLTVT.

The CDR3 nucleotides are TGTGCCCTACCACGGCGGGGACAGGGAATTGGTGGCTACACCTTC. Its translation is CALPRRGQGIGGYTF. The chain uses TRBV19 and TRBJ1-2, with 9 nucleotides matching TRBD1. Germline assignment: CDR1 LNHDA and CDR2 SQIVND (reference sequence). The CDR3 consists of 15 residues. Trimming removed 11 bases from V and 7 bases from J; junction bases left unmatched: 17.

This clone was found a few times. V gene TRBV6-5 combines with J gene TRBJ1-3, with TRBD1 identical over 9 bases. Trimming took 0 bases from V and 3 from J; bases not matched to a gene: 3. CDR3 length: 16 residues. Looked up from germline, CDR1 is MNHEY and CDR2 is SVGAGI. CDR3 sequence: CASSYSGTGSGNTIYF. DNA of the CDR3: TGTGCCAGCAGTTACTCAGGGACAGGGAGTGGAAACACCATATATTTT.

This clone was counted only a few times. The J gene is TRBJ1-5, the V gene TRBV19; TRBD1 matches at 7 bases. CDR3 length: 15 amino acids. After removal of 4 bases from V and 4 bases from J, the junction contained 7 bases not matched to a gene. The germline V gene has CDR1 LNHDA and CDR2 SQIVND (reference sequence). The CDR3 region has the DNA TGTGCCAGTAGTACCAGACAGGGTAGGAATCAGCCCCAGCATTTT. It specifies CASSTRQGRNQPQHF.

J is TRBJ2-1 and V is TRBV27, with TRBD2 matching over 8 bases. V shed 8 bases and J 4 bases; nucleotides not matched to a gene: 4. This CDR3 contains 13 residues. Germline V gene lookup returns CDR1 MNHEY and CDR2 SMNVEV (reference sequence). The CDR3: CASVSGTYNEQFF. The CDR3 DNA follows: TGTGCCAGCGTTAGCGGGACGTACAATGAGCAGTTCTTC.

V gene TRBV7-2 combines with J gene TRBJ1-2; 8 nucleotides line up with TRBD1. The CDR3 runs to 13 residues. V was clipped by 5 bases and J by 8 bases; unmatched bases: 7. CDR1 and CDR2 from the germline V gene are SGHTA and FQGNSA. The CDR3 DNA is TGTGCCAGCAGCGGGACAGGTCTTTGGGGCTACACCTTC. The encoded protein is CASSGTGLWGYTF.

The chain has TRBV5-1 and TRBJ1-2; maybe TRBD1 (5 bases). Germline loops: CDR1 SGHRS, CDR2 YFSETQ. Trimming left V 0 bases short and J 2 bases short, with 11 bases between. The CDR3 runs 15 residues. CDR3 sequence (DNA): TGCGCCAGCAGCTTGGCCGGGCAGGGCAACTATGGCTACACCTTC. Amino acid sequence: CASSLAGQGNYGYTF.

About this clone itself: Different DNA sequences within this sample yield the same CDR3. J is TRBJ1-2 and V is TRBV19; possibly TRBD1 for D (6 bases). Trimming took off 5 bases at V and 8 bases at J, with 15 bases between the two ends. Germline-derived CDR1 and CDR2 are LNHDA and SQIVND (reference sequence). The CDR3 covers 13 residues. Here the CDR3 reads CASSPQGFYGYTF. CDR3 nucleotides: TGTGCCAGTAGTCCACAGGGCTTCTACGGCTACACCTTC. Full variable domain (rest looked up from reference TRBV19 and TRBJ1-2): DGGITQSPKYLFRKEGQNVTLSCEQNLNHDAMYWYRQDPGQGLRLIYYSQIVNDFQKGDIAEGYSVSREKKESFPLTVTSAQKNPTAFYLCASSPQGFYGYTFGSGTRLTVV.

The V gene is TRBV5-6, the J gene TRBJ1-5, with 10 bases identical to TRBD1. Per germline, CDR1 SGHDT and CDR2 YYEEEE. The CDR3 spans 15 residues. Trimming removed 3 bases from V and 1 base from J; junction bases left unmatched: 1. CDR3 sequence reads: CASSWTGGSNQPQHF. The CDR3 coding sequence is TGTGCCAGCAGCTGGACAGGGGGGAGCAATCAGCCCCAGCATTTT.

V usage is TRBV7-2 and J usage is TRBJ2-7, with 7 bases fitting TRBD2. CDR3 size: 14 residues. Looked up from germline, CDR1 is SGHTA and CDR2 is FQGNSA. The J segment lost 7 bases and the V segment lost 3 bases, leaving 9 bases of the junction unmatched. CDR3 protein: CASSFPGEGGEQYF. The CDR3 region has the DNA TGTGCCAGCAGCTTCCCCGGGGAGGGCGGTGAGCAGTACTTC.

The chain's CDR3 is CASSQEAELAGSTDTQYF. In nucleotides, the CDR3 is TGCGCCAGCAGCCAAGAGGCGGAACTAGCGGGAAGCACAGATACGCAGTATTTT. The V gene is TRBV4-1, the J gene TRBJ2-3; 10 bases are a match to TRBD2. Losses at the gene ends were 0 bases for V and 0 bases for J; bases not matched to a gene: 6. The CDR3 totals 18 residues. The germline gives CDR1 MGHRA, CDR2 YSYEKL.

This sequence joins TRBV12-3 or TRBV12-4 and TRBJ2-1; 8 nucleotides line up with TRBD2. The CDR3 consists of 13 residues. The trim removed 6 bases at V and 6 bases at J, leaving 4 bases unmatched. CDR3 nucleotide sequence: TGTGCCAGCAGCCACGGGGGGGTCAATGAGCAGTTCTTC. Its protein product is CASSHGGVNEQFF.

Only one count was recorded for this clone. The J gene is TRBJ2-5, the V gene TRBV3-1 (or the pseudogene TRBV3-2); 8 bases agree with TRBD2. The length of the CDR3 is 15 residues. Germline CDR1 reads LGHDT; CDR2 reads YNNKEL (reference sequence). Losses at the gene ends were 0 bases for V and 3 bases for J; bases not matched to a gene: 3. The CDR3, as DNA: TGTGCCAGCAGCCAAGATAGGCGGGGGGAAGAGACCCAGTACTTC. Its translation is CASSQDRRGEETQYF.

Here the CDR3 DNA reads TGTGCCAGTAGTATTTGGGACAGAAGCACAGATACGCAGTATTTT. The encoded protein is CASSIWDRSTDTQYF. The chain is built from TRBV19 and TRBJ2-3, with 7 bases lining up with TRBD1. The CDR3 is 15 amino acids. J gave up 0 bases and V 3 bases, and 3 bases lay outside the gene matches. Germline-derived CDR1 and CDR2 are LNHDA and SQIVND (reference sequence).

This clone was seen a single time. V usage is TRBV7-3 and J usage is TRBJ1-3; 10 nucleotides agree with TRBD1. Germline CDR1 reads SGHTA; CDR2 reads FQGTGA. The J segment lost 4 bases and the V segment lost 3 bases, leaving 3 bases of the junction unmatched. This CDR3 spans 15 amino acids. The CDR3 is CASSLGQGRGNTIYF. The CDR3 bases are TGTGCCAGCAGCTTGGGACAGGGGAGAGGAAACACCATATATTTT. The full variable domain, with the rest looked up from reference TRBV7-3 and TRBJ1-3, is GAGVSQTPSNKVTEKGKYVELRCDPISGHTALYWYRQSLGQGPEFLIYFQGTGAADDSGLPNDRFFAVRPEGSVSTLKIQRTERGDSAVYLCASSLGQGRGNTIYFGEGSWLTVV.

This clone has more than one count but fewer than ten. The chain carries TRBV30 and TRBJ2-1; D may be TRBD2 (7 bases). The CDR3 has 14 residues. Germline values: CDR1 GTSNPN, CDR2 SVGIG (reference sequence). The germline V and J ends were trimmed by 3 bases and 12 bases, with 21 bases remaining between them. The CDR3 bases are TGTGCCTGGAGGGACCCCGGGGGCCCGGGGGGGCAGTTCTTC. It is translated as CAWRDPGGPGGQFF.

The chain uses TRBV7-2 and TRBJ2-1; 11 bases line up with TRBD2. The V gene's germline CDR1 is SGHTA and CDR2 FQGNSA. J lost 1 base, V lost 5 bases, and 7 bases had no gene match. This CDR3 spans 17 amino acids. CDR3 region: CASSLWLAGGSYNEQFF. The CDR3 bases are TGTGCCAGCAGCCTGTGGCTAGCGGGGGGATCCTACAATGAGCAGTTCTTC.

The chain recombines TRBV5-6 with TRBJ2-5; TRBD2 might be the D (7 bases). V was shortened by 3 bases and J by 5 bases, with 11 bases between the two germline ends. The CDR3 contains 13 residues. CDR1 SGHDT and CDR2 YYEEEE come from the germline V gene. CDR3 sequence: CASSWGGRETQYF. The DNA for the CDR3 is TGTGCCAGCAGCTGGGGGGGCCGCGAGACCCAGTACTTC.

CDR3: CASSHLRGQGWDDAFF. The CDR3 coding sequence is TGTGCCAGCAGCCACCTGAGGGGACAGGGCTGGGATGACGCTTTCTTT. V usage is TRBV3-1 (or the pseudogene TRBV3-2) and J usage is TRBJ1-1; TRBD1 matches at 9 bases. The CDR3 length is 16 residues. Germline values: CDR1 LGHDT, CDR2 YNNKEL (reference sequence). J gave up 11 bases and V 3 bases, and 16 bases lay outside the gene matches.

This clone was detected many times. V gene TRBV5-4 combines with J gene TRBJ2-1; 7 nucleotides agree with TRBD2. This CDR3 has 13 amino acids. Looked up from germline, CDR1 is SGHNT and CDR2 is YYREEE (reference sequence). J gave up 6 bases and V 4 bases, and 4 bases lay outside the gene matches. CDR3 protein: CASSRGGGNEQFF. As DNA, the CDR3 is TGTGCCAGCAGCCGTGGCGGGGGCAATGAGCAGTTCTTC.

The CDR3 region has the DNA TGTGCCAGCAGCTCCGGGACAGGTTATTCACCCCTCCACTTT. Its translation: CASSSGTGYSPLHF. The chain is built from TRBV5-6 and TRBJ1-6; 8 bases are a match to TRBD1. The V gene's germline CDR1 is SGHDT and CDR2 YYEEEE. With V trimmed by 3 bases and J by 8 bases, 4 bases remained unmatched. The CDR3 runs 14 residues.

This clone showed up just a few times. The rearrangement uses TRBV14 and TRBJ2-3; 8 bases align to TRBD2. CDR1 and CDR2 (germline): SGHDN, FVKESK. J was trimmed by 0 bases and V by 4 bases; bases with no gene match: 6. The CDR3 extends over 16 amino acids. The CDR3 nucleotides read TGTGCCAGCAGCCGTTTGACTAGCGCGAGCACAGATACGCAGTATTTT. It specifies CASSRLTSASTDTQYF.